Shown below are 18 T cell receptor beta chains from a single sample sequenced in a study of vaccination and CD4 T cells after COVID-19. With the Oncomine TCR Beta short-read assay, DNA from cultured CD4+ T cells was sequenced. TCRdb re-analysed the PCR reads in MiXCR, keeping a single row per CDR3 protein. The sample includes approximately 20,000 distinct CDR3 sequences, roughly 50% seen only once; the top ten take 2.5%. Treatment here: roughly ten-day PBMC culture with coronavirus spike peptide pools or control peptides (ViraFEST assay). Which antigens these TCRs recognize remains unknown. This material consisted of CD4+ T cells from blood, cultured in vitro, taken after SARS-CoV-2 vaccination. The receptors here all came from a human donor who had recovered from COVID-19.

The chain couples TRBV10-1 to TRBJ2-2; a weak D match, TRBD1 (6 bases). Trimming left V 6 bases short and J 0 bases short, with 11 bases between. Germline loops: CDR1 WNHNN, CDR2 SYGVQD (reference sequence). The CDR3 is 15 amino acids. The CDR3, as DNA: TGCGCCAGCAGCCAGGACAGCGCGAACACCGGGGAGCTGTTTTTT. This sequence encodes CASSQDSANTGELFF.

The sample holds a few counts of this clonotype. The chain links TRBV6-1 to TRBJ2-6; D gene ambiguous. The V end lost 5 bases, the J end lost 0 bases, and 8 bases lay between the germline ends. The CDR3 runs 15 residues. Germline V lookup: CDR1 MNHNS, CDR2 SASEGT. CDR3 loop: CASSTYSSGANVLTF. CDR3 nucleotides: TGTGCCAGCAGTACCTATAGCTCTGGGGCCAACGTCCTGACTTTC.

The chain links TRBV7-9 to TRBJ2-5; 8 nucleotides line up with TRBD1. Germline V lookup: CDR1 SEHNR, CDR2 FQNEAQ (reference sequence). The CDR3 contains 14 residues. Unmatched junction bases numbered 9, after V lost 5 bases and J lost 7 bases. This CDR3 is CASSQGAQGATQYF. DNA for the CDR3: TGTGCCAGCAGCCAGGGGGCTCAAGGGGCGACCCAGTACTTC.

The V call is TRBV6-1, the J call TRBJ1-3; a weak D match, TRBD1 (6 bases). The CDR3 has 15 amino acids. Germline-derived CDR1 and CDR2 are MNHNS and SASEGT. V was pared by 6 bases and J by 0 bases, with 12 bases between. As DNA, the CDR3 is TGTGCCAGCAGCACCGACAGGACCTCTGGAAACACCATATATTTT. The encoded protein is CASSTDRTSGNTIYF.

The chain uses TRBV7-9 and TRBJ1-2; D ambiguous. The V gene's germline CDR1 is SEHNR and CDR2 FQNEAQ (reference sequence). The CDR3 sequence is 16 residues long. With 0 bases removed from V and 4 bases from J, the gap between germline ends came to 15 bases. The CDR3 DNA reads TGTGCCAGCAGCTTAGCGTCCCTAGGACGGGGCTATGGCTACACCTTC. This encodes CASSLASLGRGYGYTF.

The V call is TRBV5-4, the J call TRBJ2-5; perhaps TRBD2 as D (6 bases). Germline V CDR1 and CDR2: SGHNT, YYREEE (reference sequence). The CDR3 covers 14 residues. The germline V and J ends were trimmed by 0 bases and 4 bases, with 10 bases remaining between them. For the CDR3, the DNA is TGTGCCAGCAGCTTGGGAGACGGGAGAGAGACCCAGTACTTC. It translates to CASSLGDGRETQYF.

The chain combines TRBV6-1 with TRBJ2-7; 11 nucleotides align to TRBD1. The CDR3 consists of 14 residues. The junction had 4 bases not matched to a gene; V was cut back by 6 bases and J by 3 bases. CDR1 is MNHNS and CDR2 is SASEGT in the germline V gene. CDR3 region: CASSGQGAFYEQYF. The CDR3 nucleotides are TGTGCCAGCAGCGGACAGGGGGCTTTCTACGAGCAGTACTTC.

The rearrangement links TRBV7-8 to TRBJ1-1, with D hard to call. From germline, CDR1 is SGHVS and CDR2 FQNEAQ. V lost 0 bases and J lost 1, with 6 bases in between. The CDR3 is made up of 14 amino acids. The CDR3 reads CASSLAVRNTEAFF. The DNA of the CDR3 is TGTGCCAGCAGCTTAGCAGTCCGGAACACTGAAGCTTTCTTT.

This clonotype was observed a few times. The chain is built from TRBV19 and TRBJ1-2; 9 nucleotides line up with TRBD1. Losses at the gene ends were 6 bases for V and 8 bases for J; bases not matched to a gene: 7. CDR3 length: 13 amino acids. CDR1 and CDR2 from the germline V gene are LNHDA and SQIVND (reference sequence). The CDR3 region is CASSVGQGYGYTF. Here the CDR3 DNA reads TGTGCCAGTAGCGTGGGACAGGGATACGGCTACACCTTC. Supplemented by reference TRBV19 and TRBJ1-2, the full variable domain reads DGGITQSPKYLFRKEGQNVTLSCEQNLNHDAMYWYRQDPGQGLRLIYYSQIVNDFQKGDIAEGYSVSREKKESFPLTVTSAQKNPTAFYLCASSVGQGYGYTFGSGTRLTVV.

V usage is TRBV7-3 and J usage is TRBJ1-1; D is unresolved. V was clipped by 1 base and J by 1 base, with 10 bases between them. Germline loops: CDR1 SGHTA, CDR2 FQGTGA. This CDR3 is built from 15 residues. The CDR3, as DNA: TGTGCCAGCAGCTTAATGGCCGGGTCGAACACTGAAGCTTTCTTT. Translating gives CASSLMAGSNTEAFF.

The chain uses TRBV28 and TRBJ2-2, with 7 bases aligning to TRBD1. V trimming: 6 bases; J trimming: 4 bases; junction bases outside the gene matches: 8. The CDR3 is 15 amino acids. From germline, CDR1 is MDHEN and CDR2 SYDVKM. CDR3 DNA sequence: TGTGCCAGCAGGCGACAGGGCTTCGGCACCGGGGAGCTGTTTTTT. Translated, it gives CASRRQGFGTGELFF.

The sample holds a few counts of this clonotype. V and J are TRBV27 and TRBJ1-1; TRBD1 aligns across 9 bases. V was clipped by 5 bases and J by 6 bases; unmatched bases: 10. The CDR3 is 15 amino acids. Germline loops: CDR1 MNHEY, CDR2 SMNVEV (reference sequence). The CDR3 reads CASSHYRTGESEAFF. CDR3 sequence (DNA): TGTGCCAGCAGTCACTACCGGACAGGGGAGTCTGAAGCTTTCTTT.

This chain uses TRBV19 with TRBJ2-3; possibly TRBD2 for D (5 bases). V gave up 4 bases and J gave up 1 base, with 12 bases separating them. The length of the CDR3 is 15 residues. Germline V gene sequence: CDR1 LNHDA, CDR2 SQIVND (reference sequence). CDR3 DNA: TGTGCCAGTAGTAGGGAAGCGGCGCGCACAGATACGCAGTATTTT. Its translation: CASSREAARTDTQYF. Full variable domain (rest looked up from reference TRBV19 and TRBJ2-3): DGGITQSPKYLFRKEGQNVTLSCEQNLNHDAMYWYRQDPGQGLRLIYYSQIVNDFQKGDIAEGYSVSREKKESFPLTVTSAQKNPTAFYLCASSREAARTDTQYFGPGTRLTVL.

The chain employs TRBV7-9 and TRBJ1-2; TRBD1 matches 9 bases. Germline V gene data show CDR1 as SEHNR and CDR2 as FQNEAQ (reference sequence). The CDR3 length is 14 residues. V lost 4 bases and J lost 10; bases outside the gene matches: 10. The CDR3 here is CASSSPGGQGPYTF. CDR3 bases: TGTGCCAGCAGCTCCCCCGGGGGACAGGGTCCCTACACCTTC.

This clonotype was observed a few times. The chain is built from TRBV4-3 and TRBJ2-3; weak D call: TRBD2 (5 bases). The V end lost 4 bases, the J end lost 2 bases, and 19 bases lay between the germline ends. The length of the CDR3 is 17 residues. CDR1 is LGHNA, CDR2 YSLEER, per germline. CDR3 sequence (DNA): TGCGCCAGCAGCCCAAAGAATTACGAGCGGAACACAGATACGCAGTATTTT. This gives the protein CASSPKNYERNTDTQYF.

The chain employs TRBV5-4 and TRBJ1-2, with 10 nucleotides matching TRBD1. This CDR3 is built from 15 residues. V was pared by 2 bases and J by 12 bases, with 13 bases of the junction left unmatched. Germline values: CDR1 SGHNT, CDR2 YYREEE (reference sequence). CDR3 loop: CASSFPGQGGGRDTF. CDR3 sequence (DNA): TGTGCCAGCAGCTTCCCCGGACAGGGGGGCGGGAGAGACACCTTC.

V gene TRBV7-2 combines with J gene TRBJ1-6; tentatively, D is TRBD1 (5 bases). V was cut by 3 bases and J by 3 bases, with 6 bases left in between. Germline V CDR1 and CDR2: SGHTA, FQGNSA. The CDR3 has 14 amino acids. The CDR3 sequence is CASSFDSYNSPLHF. CDR3 in DNA: TGTGCCAGCAGCTTCGACAGCTATAATTCACCCCTCCACTTT.

This rearrangement joins TRBV7-2 to TRBJ1-1; a possible D gene is TRBD1 (6 bases). Between the trimmed V and J ends, which lost 2 bases and 5 bases, there was a span of 9 bases. This CDR3 spans 13 amino acids. In germline, CDR1 is SGHTA, CDR2 FQGNSA. The CDR3, as DNA: TGTGCCAGCAGCTTAAGCAGGGGTACTGAAGCTTTCTTT. It is translated as CASSLSRGTEAFF.